Below, 16 T cell receptor delta chains from the same sample are listed, as sequenced in a study of human gamma delta and Vdelta1 T cells. TCRdb reanalysed the PCR reads via CATT. Of about 6,100 delta-chain clones in the sample, over 8.5% were seen once. Sequencing was carried out using naive CD27+ Vdelta1 gamma-delta T cells from blood. The origin of the receptors is a human donor in good health.

This clone was seen more than once but under ten times. V gene TRDV1 combines with J gene TRDJ1; 12 bases align to TRDD3. Germline CDR1 and CDR2: TSWWSYY and QGS. The CDR3 extends over 26 amino acids. V trimming: 2 bases; J trimming: 5 bases; junction bases outside the gene matches: 36. The CDR3 DNA is TGTGCTCTTGGGGAAAAGTCTCCTACGAGCTGGGGGATACGCGTATCCCCCTCGAGATCGAATGATAAACTCATCTTT. It codes for CALGEKSPTSWGIRVSPSRSNDKLIF.

This clone is classed as large (0.1 to 1%). The same CDR3 also results from other DNA sequences found in this sample. The rearrangement links TRDV1 to TRDJ1; 10 nucleotides match TRDD3. Germline loops: CDR1 TSWWSYY, CDR2 QGS. CDR3 size: 17 residues. V trimming: 11 bases; J trimming: 2 bases; junction bases outside the gene matches: 17. The CDR3 nucleotides are TGTGCTAACGAGGTGGGCCTCGGGGGATACGGAACCGATAAACTCATCTTT. Translating gives CANEVGLGGYGTDKLIF.

This clone showed up just a few times. This probably arose from a read error, given a far larger clone one base away. The chain carries TRDV1 and TRDJ1; D possibly corresponds to TRDD3 (6 bases). Between the trimmed V and J ends, which lost 2 bases and 0 bases, there was a span of 31 bases. Germline CDR1 and CDR2: TSWWSYY and QGS. CDR3 size: 22 residues. CDR3 amino acids: CALGEKRFVTRGGQPYTDKLIF. CDR3 DNA: TGTGCTCTTGGGGAAAAGCGCTTCGTAACCCGGGGGGGACAGCCGTACACCGATAAACTCATCTTT.

Comment on this clone: The protein TCRdb gives is from a much larger clone and does not agree with this DNA's translation at residue 12, likely a read error; the protein shown here comes from the DNA. This chain joins TRDV1 and TRDJ1, with 9 bases fitting TRDD2. The J segment lost 2 bases and the V segment lost 6 bases, leaving 22 bases of the junction unmatched. The CDR3 has 20 amino acids. Germline values: CDR1 TSWWSYY, CDR2 QGS. The CDR3 is CALGAFLRPSWRIRTDKLIF. The DNA for the CDR3 is TGTGCTCTTGGAGCCTTCCTACGGCCGTCCTGGAGGATACGAACCGATAAACTCATCTTT.

The sample holds a few counts of this clone. Possible read error: a much larger clone is one base away. The same CDR3 can be traced to other DNA sequences in this sample. The chain joins TRDV1 to TRDJ1; no clear D gene. Germline loops: CDR1 TSWWSYY, CDR2 QGS. This CDR3 spans 16 amino acids. CDR3 DNA sequence: TGCGCTCTTGGGAAAGGGCGTGGGAGGGACACCGATAAACTCATCTTT. Translation: CALGKGRGRDTDKLIF.

By frequency in the sample, this clone is medium-sized. This chain connects TRDV1 to TRDJ1, with 8 bases identical to TRDD3. This CDR3 is 26 amino acids long. Germline V gene sequence: CDR1 TSWWSYY, CDR2 QGS. V lost 3 bases to trimming and J lost 1 base; unmatched junction nucleotides: 37. In DNA form, the CDR3 reads TGTGCTCTTGGGGACCTTCGTTACTCAACCTCCTGGGGTACTGGGGGCCACCTTAGCCCCACCGATAAACTCATCTTT. Amino acids: CALGDLRYSTSWGTGGHLSPTDKLIF.

The rearrangement joins TRDV1 to TRDJ1; TRDD3 aligns across 8 bases. Germline loops: CDR1 TSWWSYY, CDR2 QGS. The CDR3 totals 17 residues. Unmatched junction bases numbered 11, after V lost 0 bases and J lost 5 bases. In DNA, the CDR3 is TGTGCTCTTGGGGAACTTACTACTGGTGGGGGATCTGATAAACTCATCTTT. Protein product: CALGELTTGGGSDKLIF.

This clone is deemed medium-sized. Other nucleotide sequences from this sample produce the same CDR3. The chain employs TRDV1 and TRDJ1; 10 bases map to TRDD3. Germline CDR1 TSWWSYY, CDR2 QGS. This CDR3 region has 19 residues. V gave up 1 base and J gave up 10 bases; unmatched junction bases: 21. The CDR3 is CALGEQGRVVLGGYSTLIF. The CDR3 DNA follows: TGTGCTCTTGGGGAACAAGGAAGAGTGGTACTTGGGGGATACTCGACACTCATCTTT.

The V and J genes are TRDV1 and TRDJ1; 9 nucleotides align to TRDD3. After removal of 4 bases from V and 0 bases from J, the junction contained 24 bases not matched to a gene. The CDR3 is 22 residues long. Germline V gives CDR1 TSWWSYY, CDR2 QGS. DNA for the CDR3: TGTGCTCTTGGGGCTGGCCTACAAAGGCCCTTACTGGGGGAGTCAAACACCGATAAACTCATCTTT. This encodes CALGAGLQRPLLGESNTDKLIF.

In this sample, this clone turned up a few times. This probably arose from a read error, given a far larger clone one base away. This rearrangement joins TRDV1 to TRDJ1, with D tentatively TRDD3 (6 bases). The V end lost 5 bases, the J end lost 0 bases, and 31 bases lay between the germline ends. Germline assignment: CDR1 TSWWSYY and CDR2 QGS. This CDR3 is 21 amino acids long. The CDR3 reads CALGTSPRRVIRLPYTDKLIF. The CDR3 nucleotides are TGTGCTCTTGGGACCTCTCCTAGACGAGTGATACGCTTGCCGTACACCGATAAACTCATCTTT.

This clone qualifies as medium-sized (0.01 to 0.1%). The chain recombines TRDV1 with TRDJ1; weak D call: TRDD3 (6 bases). Trimming took 9 bases from V and 3 from J, leaving 20 bases between them. Per germline, CDR1 TSWWSYY and CDR2 QGS. CDR3 length: 15 residues. CDR3 coding DNA: TGTGCTCTCGCTCCGAGGGCGGGGATTTCCGATAAACTCATCTTT. It codes for CALAPRAGISDKLIF.

This clone was detected only a few times. This may be a read error, as it is one base from a much larger clone. At the DNA level, this CDR3 is encoded by other sequences in the same sample as well. The V and J genes are TRDV1 and TRDJ1; 8 bases are shared with TRDD3. V shed 2 bases, J shed 2 bases, and the junction held 13 bases outside the gene matches. This CDR3 contains 18 residues. Per germline, CDR1 TSWWSYY and CDR2 QGS. CDR3 residues: CALGEGVRGIRVTDKLIF. The CDR3 DNA reads TGTGCTCTTGGGGAAGGTGTGCGTGGGATACGAGTAACCGATAAACTCATCTTT.

This clone is medium-sized. The sample holds other DNA sequences that translate to the same CDR3. This rearrangement joins TRDV1 to TRDJ1, with D possibly TRDD2 on 5 matching bases. The CDR3 runs to 20 residues. Germline V gene data show CDR1 as TSWWSYY and CDR2 as QGS. Deletions cut 0 bases from V and 0 bases from J, with 23 bases between. The CDR3 region is CALGELQRSFSTLHTDKLIF. The CDR3 nucleotides are TGTGCTCTTGGGGAACTCCAACGTTCCTTCAGTACTCTTCACACCGATAAACTCATCTTT.

This clone was picked up many times. The chain combines TRDV2 with TRDJ3, with D perhaps TRDD3 (6 bases). This CDR3 is built from 19 residues. Germline CDR1 is GEAIGNYY and CDR2 is EKD. V gave up 5 bases and J gave up 0 bases, with 19 bases separating them. The CDR3 sequence is CACVSGGEYSSWDTRQMFF. DNA of the CDR3: TGTGCCTGTGTCTCCGGGGGGGAGTACAGCTCCTGGGACACCCGACAGATGTTTTTC.

With regard to this clone: The protein given by TCRdb reflects a much larger clone and differs at residue 4 from this DNA's translation, likely from a read error; the protein shown is the DNA's translation. The chain uses TRDV1 and TRDJ1, with TRDD3 identical over 11 bases. CDR1 and CDR2 (germline): TSWWSYY, QGS. The CDR3 is made up of 20 amino acids. The CDR3, as DNA: TGTGCTCTTGAGGAACGCCCACACTGGGGGATAAAGGGTTTCCCCGATAAACTCATCTTT. Its translation is CALEERPHWGIKGFPDKLIF.

This clone is medium-sized by share. Other nucleotide sequences in the sample specify the same CDR3. The chain employs TRDV1 and TRDJ1, with D possibly being TRDD3 (5 bases). Germline V CDR1 and CDR2: TSWWSYY, QGS. CDR3 length: 17 amino acids. The germline V and J ends were trimmed by 2 bases and 8 bases, with 24 bases remaining between them. In nucleotides, the CDR3 is TGTGCTCTTGGGGAAGGACAACGTAGTACTGGTTTTTCGAAACTCATCTTT. Translation: CALGEGQRSTGFSKLIF.